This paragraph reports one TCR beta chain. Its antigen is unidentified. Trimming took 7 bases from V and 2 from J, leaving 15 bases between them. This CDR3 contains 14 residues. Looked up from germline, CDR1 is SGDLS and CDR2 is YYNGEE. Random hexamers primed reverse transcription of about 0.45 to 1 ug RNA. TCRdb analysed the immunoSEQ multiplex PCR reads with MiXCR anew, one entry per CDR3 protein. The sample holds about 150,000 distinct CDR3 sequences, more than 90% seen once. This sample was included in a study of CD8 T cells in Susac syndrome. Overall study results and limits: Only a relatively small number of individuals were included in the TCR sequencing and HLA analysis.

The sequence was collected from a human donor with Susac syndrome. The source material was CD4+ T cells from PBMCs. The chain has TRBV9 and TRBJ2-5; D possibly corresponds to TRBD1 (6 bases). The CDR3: CASGLGQPQETQYF. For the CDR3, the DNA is TGTGCCAGCGGTCTTGGACAGCCTCAAGAGACCCAGTACTTC. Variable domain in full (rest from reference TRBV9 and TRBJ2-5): DSGVTQTPKHLITATGQRVTLRCSPRSGDLSVYWYQQSLDQGLQFLIQYYNGEERAKGNILERFSAQQFPDLHSELNLSSLELGDSALYFCASGLGQPQETQYFGPGTRLLVL.